The 16 T cell receptor beta chains below were found in one sample sequenced in a study of control samples from healthy donors and cancer patients. The protocol was immunoSEQ multiplex PCR, while the TCRdb copy is restricted to in-frame clones and leaves out a portion. The sample carries approximately 94,000 clones, about 88% recorded once. The specimen was blood. These receptors were taken from a woman aged 45-65 years in good health.

The rearrangement links TRBV6-6 to TRBJ1-2; perhaps TRBD1 as D (5 bases). This CDR3 comprises 13 residues. Trimming pared 5 bases from V and 6 bases from J, leaving 13 bases between. The V gene's germline CDR1 is MNHNY and CDR2 SVGAGI (reference sequence). The CDR3 region is CASSRSREDGYTF. The CDR3 DNA reads TGTGCCAGCAGTCGGTCCAGGGAGGATGGCTACACCTTC.

This chain joins TRBV19 and TRBJ2-1; no reliable D call. Germline V gene lookup returns CDR1 LNHDA and CDR2 SQIVND (reference sequence). The CDR3 totals 18 residues. Trimming stripped 3 bases from V and 2 bases from J, with 20 bases between. This CDR3 reads CASSINPFKEKAYNEQFF. CDR3 bases: TGTGCCAGTAGTATTAATCCTTTCAAGGAAAAGGCCTACAATGAGCAGTTCTTC.

This clone was seen a single time. The V gene is TRBV6-1, the J gene TRBJ1-5; no reliable D call. V lost 1 base and J lost 2, with 9 bases in between. The CDR3 has 15 amino acids. The germline V gene encodes CDR1 MNHNS and CDR2 SASEGT. The CDR3 region has the DNA TGTGCCAGCAGTGAAGGGGTCCTCGGCAATCAGCCCCAGCATTTT. Protein sequence: CASSEGVLGNQPQHF.

The chain employs TRBV27 and TRBJ2-3; 11 positions match TRBD2. V was clipped by 5 bases and J by 2 bases; unmatched bases: 3. The CDR3 contains 15 residues. Germline V lookup: CDR1 MNHEY, CDR2 SMNVEV (reference sequence). Written as DNA, the CDR3 is TGTGCCAGCAGTGTGACTAGCGGGATCACAGATACGCAGTATTTT. The encoded protein is CASSVTSGITDTQYF.

V usage is TRBV27 and J usage is TRBJ2-1; D is unresolved. V lost 4 bases and J lost 0, with 13 bases in between. The CDR3 covers 16 residues. The germline CDR1 and CDR2 sequences are MNHEY and SMNVEV (reference sequence). The CDR3 sequence: CASSSLSESSYNEQFF. CDR3 DNA: TGTGCCAGCAGTTCCCTCAGCGAGAGCTCCTACAATGAGCAGTTCTTC.

The V and J genes are TRBV9 and TRBJ2-1; tentative D call: TRBD2 (6 bases). The germline V and J ends were trimmed by 0 bases and 4 bases, with 11 bases remaining between them. The V gene's germline CDR1 is SGDLS and CDR2 YYNGEE. The CDR3 loop spans 15 amino acids. As DNA, the CDR3 is TGTGCCAGCAGCGTAGATTCGGGGGAGTACAATGAGCAGTTCTTC. The encoded protein is CASSVDSGEYNEQFF. Using reference TRBV9 and TRBJ2-1 for the parts outside the CDR3, the full variable domain is DSGVTQTPKHLITATGQRVTLRCSPRSGDLSVYWYQQSLDQGLQFLIQYYNGEERAKGNILERFSAQQFPDLHSELNLSSLELGDSALYFCASSVDSGEYNEQFFGPGTRLTVL.

The table lists this clone with a few counts. The chain has TRBV25-1 and TRBJ1-2; 7 bases fit TRBD1. CDR3 length: 12 residues. Germline V lookup: CDR1 MGHDK, CDR2 SYGVNS. V lost 4 bases to trimming and J lost 8 bases; unmatched junction nucleotides: 4. The CDR3 nucleotides read TGTGCCAGCAGTGCGACAGGGTTAGGCTACACCTTC. Translated: CASSATGLGYTF.

The J gene is TRBJ1-2, the V gene TRBV2; D gene unclear. Deletions cut 2 bases from V and 4 bases from J, with 5 bases between. The germline V gene encodes CDR1 SNHLY and CDR2 FYNNEI. This CDR3 is 12 amino acids long. CDR3 protein: CASSEKGYGYTF. CDR3 DNA: TGTGCCAGCAGTGAAAAGGGCTATGGCTACACCTTC.

The chain is built from TRBV3-1 (or the pseudogene TRBV3-2) and TRBJ2-7; D is undetermined. Trimming shortened V by 4 bases and J by 0 bases, and 13 bases separated the two germline ends. The germline V gene encodes CDR1 LGHDT and CDR2 YNNKEL (reference sequence). The CDR3 length is 15 residues. Here the CDR3 reads CASSLGFESSYEQYF. The CDR3 region has the DNA TGTGCCAGCAGCCTAGGTTTTGAAAGCTCCTACGAGCAGTACTTC.

The V and J genes are TRBV18 and TRBJ2-3; D gene uncertain. This CDR3 is 11 amino acids long. The germline V and J ends were trimmed by 5 bases and 5 bases, with 5 bases remaining between them. CDR1 is KGHSH, CDR2 LQKENI, per germline. CDR3 sequence: CASSDGDTQYF. DNA of the CDR3: TGTGCCAGCTCAGATGGAGATACGCAGTATTTT.

This clone appeared a few times. Written as DNA, the CDR3 is TGTGCCAGTAGTATTAGGACAGACTACGAGCAGTACTTC. Amino acid sequence: CASSIRTDYEQYF. This chain uses TRBV19 with TRBJ2-7; perhaps TRBD1 as D (6 bases). CDR3 length: 13 amino acids. V lost 3 bases, J lost 3 bases, and 9 bases lay in between. Germline values: CDR1 LNHDA, CDR2 SQIVND (reference sequence). The variable domain in full, completed from reference TRBV19 and TRBJ2-7, reads DGGITQSPKYLFRKEGQNVTLSCEQNLNHDAMYWYRQDPGQGLRLIYYSQIVNDFQKGDIAEGYSVSREKKESFPLTVTSAQKNPTAFYLCASSIRTDYEQYFGPGTRLTVT.

The chain joins TRBV27 to TRBJ2-7, with D tentatively TRBD1 or TRBD2 (5 bases each). V lost 4 bases, J lost 7 bases, and 11 bases lay in between. This CDR3 is built from 12 residues. Germline assignment: CDR1 MNHEY and CDR2 SMNVEV (reference sequence). CDR3 DNA: TGTGCCAGCAGTTCCCACTGGGGGGAGCAGTACGTC. Protein: CASSSHWGEQYV.

The chain carries TRBV7-9 and TRBJ2-1, with no clear D. The CDR3 is made up of 9 amino acids. V lost 10 bases and J 7 bases, leaving 5 bases between the germline ends. Germline-derived CDR1 and CDR2 are SEHNR and FQNEAQ (reference sequence). The CDR3 coding sequence is TGTGCCATCGGAAATGAGCAGTTCTTC. Protein: CAIGNEQFF.

V and J are TRBV30 and TRBJ1-1; TRBD1 matches at 7 bases. Germline V CDR1 and CDR2: GTSNPN, SVGIG (reference sequence). This CDR3 spans 10 amino acids. V shed 8 bases, J shed 8 bases, and the junction held 5 bases outside the gene matches. This CDR3 reads CAGQGEEAFF. The CDR3 DNA is TGTGCCGGCCAGGGGGAGGAAGCTTTCTTT.

The chain couples TRBV2 to TRBJ1-6; no clear D gene. The CDR3 has 12 amino acids. Trimming removed 7 bases from V and 9 bases from J, with 10 bases in between. The germline V gene has CDR1 SNHLY and CDR2 FYNNEI. CDR3 coding DNA: TGTGCCAGCAAATCCGGACGTTCACCCCTCCACTTT. Its protein is CASKSGRSPLHF.

This clone was picked up one time. The rearrangement links TRBV9 to TRBJ1-2, with 8 nucleotides matching TRBD1. With 3 bases clipped from V and 8 bases from J, the junction kept 6 bases outside the gene matches. CDR3 length: 13 amino acids. Germline V CDR1 and CDR2: SGDLS, YYNGEE. CDR3: CASSADRGKGYTF. The CDR3 coding sequence is TGTGCCAGCAGCGCAGACAGGGGAAAGGGCTACACCTTC. Full variable domain (missing parts from reference TRBV9 and TRBJ1-2): DSGVTQTPKHLITATGQRVTLRCSPRSGDLSVYWYQQSLDQGLQFLIQYYNGEERAKGNILERFSAQQFPDLHSELNLSSLELGDSALYFCASSADRGKGYTFGSGTRLTVV.